Each of the 20 T cell receptor beta chains below was sequenced from the same sample in a study of radiotherapy plus CTLA-4 blockade in lung cancer. The table came from immunoSEQ multiplex PCR; TCRdb's copy has only in-frame clones and leaves some out. The table records about 60,000 clones, around 80% of them present only once. Sequencing used peripheral blood, obtained from a patient treated with radiotherapy plus ipilimumab. The receptors were gathered from a human donor with non-small cell lung cancer who had a partial response to radiotherapy plus ipilimumab.

The rearrangement uses TRBV11-2 and TRBJ2-1, with 9 bases lining up with TRBD2. Unmatched junction bases numbered 9, after V lost 7 bases and J lost 5 bases. The length of the CDR3 is 15 residues. The germline V gene encodes CDR1 SGHAT and CDR2 FQNNGV. The CDR3 spells CASTLAGFGHNEQFF. The CDR3, as DNA: TGTGCCAGCACCCTAGCGGGGTTCGGGCACAATGAGCAGTTCTTC.

This sequence joins TRBV6-1 and TRBJ1-2, with a possible D match to TRBD1 (6 bases). Germline assignment: CDR1 MNHNS and CDR2 SASEGT. The CDR3 length is 14 residues. Trimming removed 5 bases at V and 2 bases at J, with 12 bases between. CDR3 residues: CASSTKTGNYGYTF. Here the CDR3 DNA reads TGTGCCAGCAGTACCAAAACAGGGAACTATGGCTACACCTTC.

V and J are TRBV7-8 and TRBJ1-6; D may be TRBD1 (6 bases). The germline gives CDR1 SGHVS, CDR2 FQNEAQ. V lost 1 base to trimming and J lost 9 bases, with 19 bases between them. The length of the CDR3 is 17 residues. CDR3 in amino acids: CASSLEGGAGEGSPLHF. CDR3 nucleotide sequence: TGTGCCAGCAGCTTAGAGGGGGGGGCAGGGGAAGGTTCACCCCTCCACTTT.

This sequence joins TRBV4-3 and TRBJ2-5; D ambiguous. The CDR3 is 13 amino acids. Trimming stripped 6 bases from V and 5 bases from J, with 13 bases between. Germline CDR1 reads LGHNA; CDR2 reads YSLEER. In DNA, the CDR3 is TGCGCCAGCAGTCGTGGAGTTGGCGAGACCCAGTACTTC. The encoded protein is CASSRGVGETQYF.

This chain joins TRBV11-2 and TRBJ2-1; D may be TRBD2 (6 bases). This CDR3 region has 16 residues. Trimming stripped 1 base from V and 0 bases from J, with 10 bases between. Per germline, CDR1 SGHAT and CDR2 FQNNGV. The CDR3 nucleotides read TGTGCCAGCAGCTTAGGTCGGGGGAGCTCCTACAATGAGCAGTTCTTC. As protein: CASSLGRGSSYNEQFF. The variable domain in full, with the rest retrieved from reference TRBV11-2 and TRBJ2-1, is EAGVAQSPRYKIIEKRQSVAFWCNPISGHATLYWYQQILGQGPKLLIQFQNNGVVDDSQLPKDRFSAERLKGVDSTLKIQPAKLEDSAVYLCASSLGRGSSYNEQFFGPGTRLTVL.

This chain joins TRBV2 and TRBJ2-3; no definite D call. The V end was cut by 6 bases, the J end by 6 bases, with 10 bases between. CDR3 length: 12 amino acids. The V gene's germline CDR1 is SNHLY and CDR2 FYNNEI. CDR3 sequence (DNA): TGTGCCAGCAGCCTGTACCAGGATACGCAGTATTTT. It codes for CASSLYQDTQYF.

CDR3 residues: CASRWAGSNYGYTF. Written as DNA, the CDR3 is TGTGCCAGCAGGTGGGCAGGGTCTAACTATGGCTACACCTTC. The V and J genes are TRBV27 and TRBJ1-2; possible D gene TRBD1, 5 bases. Trimming left V 6 bases short and J 0 bases short, with 11 bases between. Germline V CDR1 and CDR2: MNHEY, SMNVEV (reference sequence). The CDR3 is 14 residues long.

This chain links TRBV9 with TRBJ1-1, with unresolved D. The V and J ends lost 3 bases and 8 bases respectively, with 11 bases between them. CDR1 is SGDLS and CDR2 is YYNGEE in the germline V gene. The CDR3 is made up of 12 amino acids. CDR3 protein: CASSAYTEEAFF. The DNA of the CDR3 is TGTGCCAGCAGCGCCTATACAGAAGAAGCTTTCTTT. The whole variable domain, filled in from reference TRBV9 and TRBJ1-1, reads DSGVTQTPKHLITATGQRVTLRCSPRSGDLSVYWYQQSLDQGLQFLIQYYNGEERAKGNILERFSAQQFPDLHSELNLSSLELGDSALYFCASSAYTEEAFFGQGTRLTVV.

This chain links TRBV2 with TRBJ1-2, with 10 bases aligning to TRBD1. The ends lost 6 bases at V and 6 bases at J; junction bases unmatched: 7. The CDR3 consists of 14 residues. Per the germline V gene, CDR1 is SNHLY and CDR2 is FYNNEI. In DNA form, the CDR3 reads TGTGCCAGCAGGTCCCGGACAGGGGGAAATGGCTACACCTTC. Protein product: CASRSRTGGNGYTF.

This chain uses TRBV9 with TRBJ2-5; D perhaps matches TRBD1 (6 bases). CDR3 length: 13 amino acids. Per the germline V gene, CDR1 is SGDLS and CDR2 is YYNGEE. Trimming removed 3 bases at V and 4 bases at J, with 10 bases between. The CDR3 sequence is CASSAGVGETQYF. The CDR3 DNA reads as TGTGCCAGCAGCGCAGGGGTCGGAGAGACCCAGTACTTC. The whole variable domain, filled in from reference TRBV9 and TRBJ2-5, reads DSGVTQTPKHLITATGQRVTLRCSPRSGDLSVYWYQQSLDQGLQFLIQYYNGEERAKGNILERFSAQQFPDLHSELNLSSLELGDSALYFCASSAGVGETQYFGPGTRLLVL.

This chain joins TRBV7-6 and TRBJ2-5, with TRBD1 matching over 8 bases. Germline assignment: CDR1 SGHVS and CDR2 FNYEAQ. The CDR3 loop spans 16 amino acids. V trimming: 0 bases; J trimming: 5 bases; junction bases outside the gene matches: 8. DNA of the CDR3: TGTGCCAGCAGCTTAGCGGCGGCAGGGGGCTTCGAGACCCAGTACTTC. Its translation: CASSLAAAGGFETQYF.

This clone appeared once. The chain couples TRBV6-6 to TRBJ1-4; weak D call: TRBD1 (5 bases). The germline gives CDR1 MNHNY, CDR2 SVGAGI (reference sequence). The CDR3 is 14 residues long. Trimming shortened V by 6 bases and J by 7 bases, and 15 bases separated the two germline ends. Here the CDR3 DNA reads TGTGCCAGCAGGCCAACCGGGAGGGGTGAAAAACTGTTTTTT. Amino acids: CASRPTGRGEKLFF.

The chain uses TRBV5-4 and TRBJ2-1, with 7 bases that match TRBD1. CDR3 length: 14 residues. Losses at the gene ends were 5 bases for V and 6 bases for J; bases not matched to a gene: 8. Germline V gives CDR1 SGHNT, CDR2 YYREEE (reference sequence). CDR3 residues: CASSLTGSGNEQFF. DNA of the CDR3: TGTGCCAGCAGTTTGACAGGGTCGGGCAATGAGCAGTTCTTC.

This chain joins TRBV10-3 and TRBJ2-1, with D unresolved. V was pared by 1 base and J by 7 bases, with 5 bases between. The CDR3 contains 12 residues. In germline, CDR1 is ENHRY, CDR2 SYGVKD. The CDR3 loop reads CAISEYENEQFF. As DNA, the CDR3 is TGTGCCATCAGTGAGTACGAGAATGAGCAGTTCTTC.

This clone showed up just a few times. This chain connects TRBV7-2 to TRBJ1-6; the D is unclear. The CDR3 runs 15 residues. Germline CDR1 is SGHTA and CDR2 is FQGNSA. The ends were cut back, 1 base at V and 7 bases at J, with 11 bases in the middle. The CDR3 here is CASSLVSQINSPLHF. CDR3 sequence (DNA): TGTGCCAGCAGCTTAGTCTCACAGATAAATTCACCCCTCCACTTT.

J is TRBJ1-2 and V is TRBV19; TRBD1 matches 7 bases. The CDR3 loop spans 14 amino acids. The germline gives CDR1 LNHDA, CDR2 SQIVND (reference sequence). With 7 bases clipped from V and 4 bases from J, the junction kept 9 bases outside the gene matches. For the CDR3, the DNA is TGTGCCAGTACTACGCCGGGACAGCTCTATGGCTACACCTTC. As protein: CASTTPGQLYGYTF.

V is TRBV7-3 and J is TRBJ2-3, with a weak D call TRBD2 (7 bases). Trimming took 0 bases from V and 3 from J, leaving 10 bases between them. The germline gives CDR1 SGHTA, CDR2 FQGTGA. This CDR3 is built from 15 residues. The CDR3 nucleotides read TGTGCCAGCAGCTTAACGGGGGGGCCGACAGATACGCAGTATTTT. It codes for CASSLTGGPTDTQYF.

The rearrangement joins TRBV5-1 to TRBJ2-2, with 8 bases aligning to TRBD2. CDR3 length: 16 residues. Per germline, CDR1 SGHRS and CDR2 YFSETQ. The junction had 6 bases not matched to a gene; V was cut back by 4 bases and J by 1 base. CDR3: CASSLGTRMNTGELFF. The CDR3 bases are TGCGCCAGCAGCCTAGGGACTAGGATGAACACCGGGGAGCTGTTTTTT.

The DNA for the CDR3 is TGTGCCAGCAGCGTATTCGGGATCGAGAATTCACCCCTCCACTTT. Its translation: CASSVFGIENSPLHF. This sequence joins TRBV9 and TRBJ1-6; D is undetermined. The V end was cut by 1 base, the J end by 7 bases, with 12 bases between. The germline V gene encodes CDR1 SGDLS and CDR2 YYNGEE. The CDR3 sequence is 15 residues long.

This clone has just a few counts. The gene calls are TRBV28 and TRBJ2-2, with 12 bases lining up with TRBD2. The CDR3 is 17 residues long. Germline CDR1 MDHEN, CDR2 SYDVKM. The V segment lost 5 bases and the J segment 5 bases; nucleotides outside the gene matches: 9. CDR3 in DNA: TGTGCCAGCAGTCAGACTAGCGGGGGAAGTGGTACCGGGGAGCTGTTTTTT. As protein: CASSQTSGGSGTGELFF.